Listed here are 27 T cell receptor beta chains from one sample, sequenced in a study of blood T cells in healthy people across ages. A second about 7 to 11 cycle PCR used barcoded and J-beta primers. TCRdb itself ran the 5' RACE reads through MiXCR, one entry per CDR3 protein. The table lists about 1.8 million distinct CDR3 sequences, roughly 52% of them singletons. The sequenced sample was blood. Every receptor here comes from a woman between 35 and 50 years old in good health.

Worth noting for this clonotype: A much larger clone lies a single base off, so this may be a read error. The chain employs TRBV11-2 and TRBJ2-1; 13 bases fit TRBD2. Germline V CDR1 and CDR2: SGHAT, FQNNGV. There are 18 residues in the CDR3. The CDR3 DNA is TGTGCCAGCAGCACCCCCCGGACTAGCGGGGGTCTGAGCAATGGGCAGTTCTTC. Translated: CASSTPRTSGGLSNGQFF.

This chain connects TRBV18 to TRBJ2-5, with TRBD1 matching 8 bases. The CDR3 contains 16 residues. The V and J ends lost 4 bases and 11 bases, in that order; junction bases with no gene match: 18. Germline CDR1 is KGHSH and CDR2 is LQKENI. The CDR3 sequence: CASSRWDRSLYNEQYF. CDR3 nucleotides: TGTGCCAGCTCACGGTGGGACAGGAGCTTATACAATGAGCAGTACTTC.

This clonotype was seen a few times. The chain combines TRBV5-1 with TRBJ2-5; 9 bases line up with TRBD1. This CDR3 is 14 amino acids long. Germline CDR1 SGHRS, CDR2 YFSETQ. With V trimmed by 5 bases and J by 4 bases, 6 bases remained unmatched. CDR3 sequence (DNA): TGCGCCAGCAGTCACCCGGACAGGGGAGAGACCCAGTACTTC. Translating gives CASSHPDRGETQYF.

The CDR3 sequence is CASSPNDRVRNNYGYTF. CDR3 DNA sequence: TGTGCCAGCAGCCCTAATGACAGGGTCAGGAATAACTATGGCTACACCTTC. The V and J genes are TRBV12-3 or TRBV12-4 and TRBJ1-2, with 7 bases lining up with TRBD1. Trimming at V came to 6 bases and at J to 1 base, leaving 14 bases not matched to a gene. The CDR3 totals 17 residues.

CDR3 in DNA: TGTGCCAGCAGTTTAGGACTAGGGCCCTACGAGCAGTACTTC. Translation gives CASSLGLGPYEQYF. The rearrangement joins TRBV6-2 or TRBV6-3 to TRBJ2-7; 7 bases match TRBD2. Per the germline V gene, CDR1 is MNHEY and CDR2 is SVGEGT. J was trimmed by 2 bases and V by 4 bases; bases with no gene match: 5. This CDR3 comprises 14 residues.

A few counts support this clonotype. The gene calls are TRBV29-1 and TRBJ1-4; 10 bases align to TRBD1. From germline, CDR1 is SQVTM and CDR2 ANQGSEA. V lost 6 bases and J lost 8; bases outside the gene matches: 9. CDR3 length: 14 amino acids. CDR3 protein: CSVNPGTGDEKLFF. The DNA of the CDR3 is TGCAGCGTAAACCCCGGGACAGGGGACGAAAAACTGTTTTTT.

This clonotype came up a few times. This chain links TRBV20-1 with TRBJ2-1; D is perhaps TRBD2 (7 bases). V lost 3 bases and J 5 bases, leaving 17 bases between the germline ends. The CDR3 length is 15 residues. CDR1 DFQATT and CDR2 SNEGSKA come from the germline V gene (reference sequence). CDR3 sequence: CSARGPGGLNNEQFF. DNA for the CDR3: TGCAGTGCTAGGGGTCCCGGGGGGCTAAACAATGAGCAGTTCTTC.

In DNA form, the CDR3 reads TGCGCCAGCAGCTTGGCCCTAGCGGGGATTGATGAGCAGTTCTTC. It is translated as CASSLALAGIDEQFF. The rearrangement joins TRBV5-1 to TRBJ2-1; 9 bases line up with TRBD2. This CDR3 has 15 amino acids. CDR1 SGHRS and CDR2 YFSETQ come from the germline V gene. Trimming cost V 0 bases and J 8 bases; bases outside gene matches: 6.

This clonotype has just a few counts. The chain employs TRBV29-1 and TRBJ2-5; D not certain. Germline values: CDR1 SQVTM, CDR2 ANQGSEA. The CDR3 runs to 11 residues. V was trimmed by 3 bases and J by 11 bases, leaving 13 bases between them. DNA of the CDR3: TGCAGCGTTGATTCGGCGAAAGAGCAGTACTTC. Its protein product is CSVDSAKEQYF.

This clonotype was seen only a few times. A read error may account for a junction end that differs from germline. CDR3 sequence reads: CASSRTSGAETQYF. The CDR3 coding sequence is TGTGCTAGCAGCCGGACTAGCGGGGCGGAGACCCAGTACTTC. The rearrangement links TRBV7-7 to TRBJ2-5; 12 nucleotides align to TRBD2. Germline assignment: CDR1 SSHAT and CDR2 FNYEAQ (reference sequence). The CDR3 is 14 residues long.

V gene TRBV6-2 or TRBV6-3 combines with J gene TRBJ2-5, with D uncertain. V lost 4 bases and J 0 bases, leaving 12 bases between the germline ends. The V gene's germline CDR1 is MNHEY and CDR2 SVGEGT. CDR3 length: 15 amino acids. CDR3 sequence reads: CASSSILQYQETQYF. The CDR3 nucleotides are TGTGCCAGCAGTTCTATCCTCCAGTACCAAGAGACCCAGTACTTC.

The chain combines TRBV2 with TRBJ2-3; 8 bases match TRBD2. The CDR3 covers 13 residues. J gave up 5 bases and V 7 bases, and 5 bases lay outside the gene matches. The germline V gene encodes CDR1 SNHLY and CDR2 FYNNEI. The CDR3 here is CASTAGGEDTQYF. As DNA, the CDR3 is TGTGCCAGCACGGCGGGGGGAGAAGATACGCAGTATTTT.

With regard to this clonotype: A junction end diverges from the germline sequence, so it may reflect a read error. The CDR3 loop reads CAGSASGGVQYF. In nucleotides, the CDR3 is TGTGCCGGCAGTGCTAGCGGGGGGGTCCAGTACTTC. V gene TRBV25-1 combines with J gene TRBJ2-5, with 12 bases aligning to TRBD2. Germline-derived CDR1 and CDR2 are MGHDK and SYGVNS. The CDR3 is 12 residues long.

Concerning this clonotype itself: A junction end diverges from the germline sequence, so it may reflect a read error. The J gene is TRBJ2-3, the V gene TRBV28; D remains ambiguous. The length of the CDR3 is 17 residues. Germline-derived CDR1 and CDR2 are MDHEN and SYDVKM. CDR3 sequence: CASSSVDSVRRKNTQYF. The CDR3 DNA reads TGTGCCAGTAGTTCGGTTGATTCGGTTCGGCGTAAAAATACGCAGTATTTT.

The V gene is TRBV7-9, the J gene TRBJ1-2; D is unclear. The CDR3 sequence is 14 residues long. Trimming stripped 2 bases from V and 5 bases from J, with 12 bases between. Germline values: CDR1 SEHNR, CDR2 FQNEAQ (reference sequence). The CDR3, as DNA: TGTGCCAGCAGCTTATCAAGGAGTTCATATGGCTACACCTTC. Encoded protein: CASSLSRSSYGYTF. Full variable domain (rest looked up from reference TRBV7-9 and TRBJ1-2): DTGVSQNPRHKITKRGQNVTFRCDPISEHNRLYWYRQTLGQGPEFLTYFQNEAQLEKSRLLSDRFSAERPKGSFSTLEIQRTEQGDSAMYLCASSLSRSSYGYTFGSGTRLTVV.

This chain uses TRBV7-3 with TRBJ2-1; no definite D call. CDR3 length: 16 amino acids. Germline CDR1 reads SGHTA; CDR2 reads FQGTGA. V was shortened by 4 bases and J by 0 bases, with 13 bases between the two germline ends. In nucleotides, the CDR3 is TGTGCCAGCAGCTCCAGCGCGACTGACTCCTACAATGAGCAGTTCTTC. It yields the protein CASSSSATDSYNEQFF.

The chain recombines TRBV12-3 or TRBV12-4 with TRBJ2-4; TRBD1 agrees at 10 bases. The J call is in doubt because the DNA end fits TRBJ2-5 better. The CDR3 runs 15 residues. The CDR3 DNA follows: TGTGCCAGCAGTCCGGACAGGGGGTTCGACGAGACCCAGTACTTC. Encoded protein: CASSPDRGFDETQYF.

The chain combines TRBV7-8 with TRBJ2-1; 8 bases agree with TRBD1. The CDR3 contains 15 residues. Germline-derived CDR1 and CDR2 are SGHVS and FQNEAQ. V lost 5 bases and J lost 6; bases outside the gene matches: 9. The CDR3, as DNA: TGTGCCAGCAGCCTTTCGACAGGGGTTGGCAATGAGCAGTTCTTC. It yields the protein CASSLSTGVGNEQFF.

This rearrangement joins TRBV9 to TRBJ2-7, with D perhaps matching TRBD1 or TRBD2 (5 bases each). This CDR3 comprises 15 residues. Germline assignment: CDR1 SGDLS and CDR2 YYNGEE. Trimming cost V 1 base and J 6 bases, with 17 bases left between them. The CDR3 sequence is CASSVKGTEPSEQYF. The DNA for the CDR3 is TGTGCCAGCAGCGTAAAGGGGACGGAACCGTCCGAGCAGTACTTC.

The rearrangement joins TRBV29-1 to TRBJ1-1, with D possibly TRBD1 on 6 matching bases. The CDR3 has 13 amino acids. The germline V gene encodes CDR1 SQVTM and CDR2 ANQGSEA. V shed 8 bases and J shed 1 base, with 14 bases lying between them. CDR3 protein: CSTIRTANTEAFF. In nucleotides, the CDR3 is TGCAGCACGATTCGGACAGCGAACACTGAAGCTTTCTTT.

Comment on this clonotype: Possible read error: a much larger clone is one base away. The chain joins TRBV4-3 to TRBJ2-4; possibly TRBD2 for D (6 bases). The J call is uncertain, as TRBJ2-7 better fits the DNA end. Germline CDR1 reads LGHNA; CDR2 reads YSLEER. CDR3 length equals 14 residues. As DNA, the CDR3 is TGCGCCAGCAGCCAAGACCCGGGGGCCTACGAGCAGTACTTC. This sequence encodes CASSQDPGAYEQYF.

The gene calls are TRBV29-1 and TRBJ1-1; D is unresolved. The CDR3 covers 9 residues. V lost 5 bases and J lost 8, with 6 bases in between. The germline CDR1 and CDR2 sequences are SQVTM and ANQGSEA. DNA for the CDR3: TGCAGCGTTTTTCCGGAAGCTTTCTTT. It yields the protein CSVFPEAFF.

This clonotype was seen more than once but under ten times. The chain has TRBV10-3 and TRBJ1-2, with D possibly TRBD1 on 5 matching bases. The CDR3 sequence is 17 residues long. The germline V gene has CDR1 ENHRY and CDR2 SYGVKD. V shed 3 bases and J shed 4 bases, with 21 bases lying between them. The CDR3 coding sequence is TGTGCCATCAGTGATGTCCGGGGTCGGGGCCCCGGCTATGGCTACACCTTC. Its protein is CAISDVRGRGPGYGYTF.

The rearrangement joins TRBV6-2 or TRBV6-3 to TRBJ2-4; 8 bases are a match to TRBD1. The V segment lost 4 bases and the J segment 0 bases; nucleotides outside the gene matches: 14. Germline CDR1 reads MNHEY; CDR2 reads SVGEGT. The CDR3 extends over 19 amino acids. The CDR3 DNA sequence: TGTGCCAGCAGTTCGCTTTGGCAACGGACAGGGCGAGCCAAAAACATTCAGTACTTC. This encodes CASSSLWQRTGRAKNIQYF.

This clonotype was seen only a few times. The chain is built from TRBV7-4 and TRBJ2-1; 7 bases are shared with TRBD1. Trimming cost V 8 bases and J 3 bases; bases outside gene matches: 13. Germline assignment: CDR1 SGHVT and CDR2 SQSDAQ. CDR3 length: 16 residues. The CDR3 loop is CASPFPDGTVYNEQFF. In nucleotides, the CDR3 is TGTGCCAGCCCTTTCCCCGACGGGACAGTCTACAATGAGCAGTTCTTC.

This rearrangement joins TRBV7-2 to TRBJ2-1; D unclear. The CDR3 extends over 15 amino acids. The ends were cut back, 5 bases at V and 3 bases at J, with 14 bases in the middle. Per the germline V gene, CDR1 is SGHTA and CDR2 is FQGNSA. The CDR3 DNA reads TGTGCCAGCAGCGGAATATCCCTAAACTACAATGAGCAGTTCTTC. Amino acids: CASSGISLNYNEQFF.

The chain joins TRBV4-3 to TRBJ2-3; 13 bases map to TRBD2. V trimming: 0 bases; J trimming: 0 bases; junction bases outside the gene matches: 6. CDR3 size: 19 residues. Germline V gene data show CDR1 as LGHNA and CDR2 as YSLEER. The CDR3 coding sequence is TGCGCCAGCAGCCAAGATTGGACTAGCGGGGGATTTAGCACAGATACGCAGTATTTT. This translates into CASSQDWTSGGFSTDTQYF.